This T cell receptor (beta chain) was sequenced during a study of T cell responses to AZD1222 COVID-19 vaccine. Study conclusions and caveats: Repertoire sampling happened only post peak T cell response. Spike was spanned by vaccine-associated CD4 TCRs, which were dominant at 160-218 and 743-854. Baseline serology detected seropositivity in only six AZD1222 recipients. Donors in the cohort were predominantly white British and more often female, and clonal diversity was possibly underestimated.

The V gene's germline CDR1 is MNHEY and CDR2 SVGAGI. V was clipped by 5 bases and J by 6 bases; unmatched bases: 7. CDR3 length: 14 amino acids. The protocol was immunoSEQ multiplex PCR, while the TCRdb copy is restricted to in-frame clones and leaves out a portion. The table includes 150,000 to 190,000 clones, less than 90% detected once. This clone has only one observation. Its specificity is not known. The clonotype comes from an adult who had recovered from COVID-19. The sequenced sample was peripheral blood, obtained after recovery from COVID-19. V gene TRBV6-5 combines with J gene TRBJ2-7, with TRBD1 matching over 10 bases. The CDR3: CASSPGQGLSEQYF. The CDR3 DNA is TGTGCCAGCAGTCCGGGACAGGGGCTGTCCGAGCAGTACTTC.